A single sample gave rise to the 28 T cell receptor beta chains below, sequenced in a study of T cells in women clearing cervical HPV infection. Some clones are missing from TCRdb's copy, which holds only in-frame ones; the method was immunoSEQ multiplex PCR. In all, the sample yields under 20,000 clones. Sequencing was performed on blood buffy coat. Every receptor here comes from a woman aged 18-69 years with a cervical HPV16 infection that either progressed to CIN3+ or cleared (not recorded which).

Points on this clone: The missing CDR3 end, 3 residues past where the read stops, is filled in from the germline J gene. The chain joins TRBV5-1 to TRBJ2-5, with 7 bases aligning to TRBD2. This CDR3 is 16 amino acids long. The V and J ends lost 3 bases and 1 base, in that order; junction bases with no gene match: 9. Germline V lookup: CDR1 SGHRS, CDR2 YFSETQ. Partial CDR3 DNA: TGCGCCAGCAGCTCGGGCGGGAGTACCTTCCAAGAGACC. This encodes CASSSGGSTFQET. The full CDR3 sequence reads CASSSGGSTFQETQYF.

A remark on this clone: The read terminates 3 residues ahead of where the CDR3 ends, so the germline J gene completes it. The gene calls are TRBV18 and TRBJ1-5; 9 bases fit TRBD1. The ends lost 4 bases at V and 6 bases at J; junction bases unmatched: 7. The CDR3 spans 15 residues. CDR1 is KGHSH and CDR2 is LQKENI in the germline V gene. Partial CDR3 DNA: TGTGCCAGCTCACTGGAACAGGGGGCCGGTCAGCCC. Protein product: CASSLEQGAGQP. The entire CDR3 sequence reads CASSLEQGAGQPQHF.

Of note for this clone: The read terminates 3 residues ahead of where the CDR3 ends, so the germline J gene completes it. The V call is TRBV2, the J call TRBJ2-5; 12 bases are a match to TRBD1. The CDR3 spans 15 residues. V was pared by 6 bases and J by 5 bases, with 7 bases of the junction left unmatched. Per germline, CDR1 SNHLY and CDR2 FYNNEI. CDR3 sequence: CASSRLGQGAETQYF. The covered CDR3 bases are TGTGCCAGCAGCCGACTGGGACAGGGGGCGGAGACC.

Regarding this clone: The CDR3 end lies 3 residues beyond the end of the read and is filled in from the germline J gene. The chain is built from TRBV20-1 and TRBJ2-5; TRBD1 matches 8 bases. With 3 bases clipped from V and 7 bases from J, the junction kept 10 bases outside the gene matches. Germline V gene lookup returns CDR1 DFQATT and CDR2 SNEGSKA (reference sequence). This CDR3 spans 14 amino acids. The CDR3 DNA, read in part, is TGCAGTGCTAGTTTGCCAGGGGGCCGAGGGACC. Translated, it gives CSASLPGGRGT. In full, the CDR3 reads CSASLPGGRGTQYF.

Partial CDR3 DNA: TGTGCCAGCAGGTTAAGGGGGCTCGGAGACACCGGGGAG. Residues: CASRLRGLGDTGE. The CDR3, in full, reads CASRLRGLGDTGELFF. V is TRBV2 and J is TRBJ2-2; 7 positions agree with TRBD1. The CDR3 goes on 3 residues after the read ends, and that part is filled in from the germline J gene. The V gene end was trimmed by 6 bases and the J gene end by 3 bases; junction bases not matched to a gene: 10. The CDR3 is made up of 16 amino acids. Germline V gene data show CDR1 as SNHLY and CDR2 as FYNNEI.

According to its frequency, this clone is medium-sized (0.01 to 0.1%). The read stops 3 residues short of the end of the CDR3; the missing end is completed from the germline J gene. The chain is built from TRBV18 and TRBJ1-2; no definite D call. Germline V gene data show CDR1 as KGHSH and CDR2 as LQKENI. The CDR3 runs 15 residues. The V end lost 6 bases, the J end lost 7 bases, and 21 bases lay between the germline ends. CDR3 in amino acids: CASSRVDEAAAGYTF. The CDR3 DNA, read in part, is TGTGCCAGCTCCCGGGTTGATGAGGCGGCGGCTGGC.

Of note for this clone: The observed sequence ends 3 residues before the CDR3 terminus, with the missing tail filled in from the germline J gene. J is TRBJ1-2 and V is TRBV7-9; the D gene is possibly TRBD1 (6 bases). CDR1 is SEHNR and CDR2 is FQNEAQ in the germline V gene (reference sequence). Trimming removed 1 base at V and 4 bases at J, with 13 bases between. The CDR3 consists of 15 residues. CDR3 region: CASSLGDLQGYGYTF. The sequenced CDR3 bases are TGTGCCAGCAGCTTAGGAGATTTACAGGGCTATGGC.

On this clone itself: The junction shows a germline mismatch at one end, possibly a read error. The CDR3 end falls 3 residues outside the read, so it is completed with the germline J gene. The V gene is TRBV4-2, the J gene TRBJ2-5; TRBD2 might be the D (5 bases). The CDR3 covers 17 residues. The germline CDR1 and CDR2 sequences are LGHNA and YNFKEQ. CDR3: CASSQAVFGPRQETQYF. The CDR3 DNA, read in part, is TGCGCCAGCAGCCAAGCGGTTTTCGGTCCCCGGCAAGAGACC.

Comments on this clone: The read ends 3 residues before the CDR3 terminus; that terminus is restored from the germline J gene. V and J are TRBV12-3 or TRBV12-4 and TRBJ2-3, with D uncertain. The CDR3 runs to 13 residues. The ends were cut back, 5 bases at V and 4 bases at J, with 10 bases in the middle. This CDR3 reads CASSPKGSDTQYF. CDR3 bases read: TGTGCCAGCAGTCCAAAGGGTTCAGATACG.

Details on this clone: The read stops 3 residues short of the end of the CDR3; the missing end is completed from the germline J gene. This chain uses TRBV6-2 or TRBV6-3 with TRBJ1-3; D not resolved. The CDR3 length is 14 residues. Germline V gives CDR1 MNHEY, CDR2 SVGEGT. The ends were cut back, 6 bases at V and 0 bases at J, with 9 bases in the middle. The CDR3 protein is CASSQGSSGNTIYF. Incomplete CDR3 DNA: TGTGCCAGCAGCCAAGGCAGCTCTGGAAACACC.

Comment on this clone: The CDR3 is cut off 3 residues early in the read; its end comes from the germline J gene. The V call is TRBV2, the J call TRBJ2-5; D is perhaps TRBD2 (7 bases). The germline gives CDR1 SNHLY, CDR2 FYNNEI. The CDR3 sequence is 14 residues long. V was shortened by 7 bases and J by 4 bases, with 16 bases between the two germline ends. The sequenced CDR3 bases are TGTGCCAGCAAGAGGGGGGGGCCACCAGAGACC. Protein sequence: CASKRGGPPET. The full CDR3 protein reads CASKRGGPPETQYF.

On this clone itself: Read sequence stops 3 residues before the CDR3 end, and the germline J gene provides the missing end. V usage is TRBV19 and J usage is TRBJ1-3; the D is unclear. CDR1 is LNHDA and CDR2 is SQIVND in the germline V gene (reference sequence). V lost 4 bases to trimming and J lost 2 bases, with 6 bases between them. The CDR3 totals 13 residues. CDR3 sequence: CASSTRAGNTIYF. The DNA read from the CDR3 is TGTGCCAGTAGTACGAGGGCTGGAAACACC.

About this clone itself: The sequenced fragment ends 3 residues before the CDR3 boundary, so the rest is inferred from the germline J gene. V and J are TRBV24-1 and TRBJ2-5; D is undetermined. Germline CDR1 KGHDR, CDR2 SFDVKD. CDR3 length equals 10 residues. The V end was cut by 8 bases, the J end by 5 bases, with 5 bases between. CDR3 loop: CATTLETQYF. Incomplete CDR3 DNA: TGTGCCACCACTTTGGAGACC.

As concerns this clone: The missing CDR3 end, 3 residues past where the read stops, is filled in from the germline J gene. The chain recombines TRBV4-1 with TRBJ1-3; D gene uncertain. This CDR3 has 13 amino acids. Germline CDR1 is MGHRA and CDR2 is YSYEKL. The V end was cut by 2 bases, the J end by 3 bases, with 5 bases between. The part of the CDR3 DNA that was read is TGCGCCAGCAGCCAACTTCGTGGAAACACC. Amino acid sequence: CASSQLRGNT. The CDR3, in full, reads CASSQLRGNTIYF.

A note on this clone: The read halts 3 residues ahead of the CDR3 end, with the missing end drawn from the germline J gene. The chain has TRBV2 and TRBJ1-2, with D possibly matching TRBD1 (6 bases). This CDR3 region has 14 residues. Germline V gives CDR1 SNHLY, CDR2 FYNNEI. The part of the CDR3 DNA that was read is TGTGCCAGCAGTGAAGGACAGGTCCAAGAGACC. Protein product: CASSEGQVQET. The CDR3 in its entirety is CASSEGQVQETYTF.

This CDR3 is CAIRQGLAANTDTQYF. Partial CDR3 DNA: TGTGCCATCAGACAAGGACTAGCGGCAAACACAGATACG. The chain uses TRBV10-3 and TRBJ2-3; 10 bases are a match to TRBD2. The read terminates 3 residues before the CDR3 end, so the remaining end is supplied by the germline J gene. The CDR3 totals 16 residues. Germline V gene lookup returns CDR1 ENHRY and CDR2 SYGVKD. V lost 6 bases to trimming and J lost 2 bases; unmatched junction nucleotides: 8.

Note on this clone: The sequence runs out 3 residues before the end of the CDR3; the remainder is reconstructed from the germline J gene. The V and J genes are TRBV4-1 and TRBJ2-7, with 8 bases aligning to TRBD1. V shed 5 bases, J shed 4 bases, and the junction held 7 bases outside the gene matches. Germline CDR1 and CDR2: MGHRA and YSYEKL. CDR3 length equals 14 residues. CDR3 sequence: CASSSGQGYYEQYF. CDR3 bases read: TGCGCCAGCAGCTCAGGACAGGGTTATTACGAG.

The CDR3 region is CASSDGQYMNTEAFF. Partial CDR3 DNA: TGTGCCAGCAGCGATGGACAGTACATGAACACTGAA. The chain recombines TRBV5-4 with TRBJ1-1, with D possibly TRBD1 on 6 matching bases. The read comes to an end 3 residues before the CDR3 does, leaving the germline J gene to fill in the end. From germline, CDR1 is SGHNT and CDR2 YYREEE (reference sequence). This CDR3 spans 15 amino acids. V lost 4 bases and J lost 0, with 13 bases in between.

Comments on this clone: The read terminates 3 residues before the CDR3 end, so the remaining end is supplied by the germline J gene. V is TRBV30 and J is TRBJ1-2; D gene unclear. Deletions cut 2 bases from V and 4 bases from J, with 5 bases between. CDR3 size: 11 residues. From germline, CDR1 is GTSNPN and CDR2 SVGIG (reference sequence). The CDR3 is CAWSSSYGYTF. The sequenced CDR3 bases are TGTGCCTGGAGTTCTTCCTATGGC.

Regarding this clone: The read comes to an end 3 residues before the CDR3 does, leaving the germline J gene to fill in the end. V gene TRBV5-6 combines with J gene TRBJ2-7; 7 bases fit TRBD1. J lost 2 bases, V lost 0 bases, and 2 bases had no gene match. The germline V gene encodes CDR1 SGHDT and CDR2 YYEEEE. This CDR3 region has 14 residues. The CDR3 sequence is CASSLVDRTYEQYF. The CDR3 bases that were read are TGTGCCAGCAGCTTGGTGGACAGGACCTACGAG.

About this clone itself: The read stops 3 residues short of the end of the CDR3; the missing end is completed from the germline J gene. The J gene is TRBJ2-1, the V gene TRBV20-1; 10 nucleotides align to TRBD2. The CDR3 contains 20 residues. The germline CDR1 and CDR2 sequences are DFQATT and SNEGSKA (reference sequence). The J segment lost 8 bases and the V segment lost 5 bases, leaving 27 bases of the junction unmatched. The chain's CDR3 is CSAPRQGAIRSAGTSDEQFF. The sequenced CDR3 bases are TGCAGTGCTCCACGACAGGGAGCAATAAGATCTGCCGGGACTAGCGATGAG.

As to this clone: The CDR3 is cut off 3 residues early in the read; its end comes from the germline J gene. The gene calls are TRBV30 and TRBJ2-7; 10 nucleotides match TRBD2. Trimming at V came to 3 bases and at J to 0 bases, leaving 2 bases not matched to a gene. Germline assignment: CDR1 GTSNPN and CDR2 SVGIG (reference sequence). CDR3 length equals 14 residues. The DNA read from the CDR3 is TGTGCCTGGAGACTAGCGGGGCACTCCTACGAG. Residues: CAWRLAGHSYE. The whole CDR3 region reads CAWRLAGHSYEQYF. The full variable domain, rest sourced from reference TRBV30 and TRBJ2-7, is SQTIHQWPATLVQPVGSPLSLECTVEGTSNPNLYWYRQAAGRGLQLLFYSVGIGQISSEVPQNLSASRPQDRQFILSSKKLLLSDSGFYLCAWRLAGHSYEQYFGPGTRLTVT.

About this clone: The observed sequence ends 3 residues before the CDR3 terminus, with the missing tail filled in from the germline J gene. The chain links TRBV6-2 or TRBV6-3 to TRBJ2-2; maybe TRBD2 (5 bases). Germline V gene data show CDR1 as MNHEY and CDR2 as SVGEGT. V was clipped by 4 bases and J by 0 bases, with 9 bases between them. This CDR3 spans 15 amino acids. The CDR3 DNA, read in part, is TGTGCCAGCAGTTCTCCTAGCCCGAACACCGGGGAG. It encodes CASSSPSPNTGE. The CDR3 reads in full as CASSSPSPNTGELFF.

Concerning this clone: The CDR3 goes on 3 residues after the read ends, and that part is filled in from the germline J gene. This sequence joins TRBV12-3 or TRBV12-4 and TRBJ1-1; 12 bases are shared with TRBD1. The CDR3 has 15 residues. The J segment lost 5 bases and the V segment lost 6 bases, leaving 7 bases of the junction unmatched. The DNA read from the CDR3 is TGTGCCAGCAGCGGGACAGGGGGCGGGCGTACTGAA. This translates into CASSGTGGGRTE. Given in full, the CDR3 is CASSGTGGGRTEAFF.

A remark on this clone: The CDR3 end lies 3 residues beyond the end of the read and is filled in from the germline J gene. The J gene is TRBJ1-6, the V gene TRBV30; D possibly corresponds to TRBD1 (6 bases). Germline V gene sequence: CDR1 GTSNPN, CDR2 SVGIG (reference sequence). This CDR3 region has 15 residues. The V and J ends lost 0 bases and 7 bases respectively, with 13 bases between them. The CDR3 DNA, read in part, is TGTGCCTGGAGTGTATTTCCGGACAGAAATTCACCC. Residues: CAWSVFPDRNSP. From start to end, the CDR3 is CAWSVFPDRNSPLHF.

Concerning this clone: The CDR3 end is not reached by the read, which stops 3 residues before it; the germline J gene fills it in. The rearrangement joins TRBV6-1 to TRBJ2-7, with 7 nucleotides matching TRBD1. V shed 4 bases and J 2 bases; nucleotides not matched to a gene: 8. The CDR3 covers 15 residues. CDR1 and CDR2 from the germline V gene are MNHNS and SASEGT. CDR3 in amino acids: CASSGDRDEAYEQYF. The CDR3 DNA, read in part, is TGTGCCAGCAGTGGAGACAGGGATGAGGCCTACGAG.

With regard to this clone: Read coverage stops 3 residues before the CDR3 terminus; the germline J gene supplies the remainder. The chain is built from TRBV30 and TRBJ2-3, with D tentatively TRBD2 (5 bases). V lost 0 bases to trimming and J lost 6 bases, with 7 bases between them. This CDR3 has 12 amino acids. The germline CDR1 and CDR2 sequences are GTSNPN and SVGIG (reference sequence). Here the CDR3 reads CAWSVSGDTQYF. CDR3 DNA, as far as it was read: TGTGCCTGGAGTGTCTCGGGGGATACG.

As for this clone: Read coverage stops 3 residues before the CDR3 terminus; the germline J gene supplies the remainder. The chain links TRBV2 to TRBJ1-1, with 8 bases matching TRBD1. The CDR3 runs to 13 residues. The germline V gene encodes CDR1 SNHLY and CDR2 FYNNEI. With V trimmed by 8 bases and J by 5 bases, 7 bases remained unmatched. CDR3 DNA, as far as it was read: TGTGCCAGCGCTACTCGACAGGGGACTGAA. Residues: CASATRQGTE. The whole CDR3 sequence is CASATRQGTEAFF.